Here is one TCR beta chain with its context. Its antigen is currently unknown. This table comes from immunoSEQ multiplex PCR, and its TCRdb copy is limited to in-frame clones, with some not included. Of around 53,000 clones detected, approximately 86% appear once; the ten largest clones hold 6% to 7%. This sample is part of a study of T cell responses to AZD1222 COVID-19 vaccine. The study, taken as a whole, reports: Nearly half of spike-specific TCRs reportedly target variant regions that are unmutated in the B.1.351 and B.1.1.7 variants.

The TCR sequence derives from an adult who received the AZD1222 COVID-19 vaccine. Material: peripheral blood, obtained 28 days after the second AZD1222 dose.

The CDR3 coding sequence is TGTGCCAGCATCTCAGGAGGAGTCCCCTACAATGAGCAGTTCTTC. Encoded protein: CASISGGVPYNEQFF. This sequence joins TRBV28 and TRBJ2-1; D perhaps matches TRBD2 (5 bases). Germline CDR1 is MDHEN and CDR2 is SYDVKM. The ends were cut back, 7 bases at V and 2 bases at J, with 15 bases in the middle. The CDR3 is 15 residues long.